A selection of T cell receptor beta chains follows, all from one sample in a study of T-cell reconstitution after alpha-beta-depleted transplantation in children. TCRdb passed the PCR reads through MiXCR, listing each CDR3 protein once. Found here are some 72,000 distinct CDR3 sequences, about 7.3% of them singletons; the top ten hold around 2.4%. Source: PBMCs from the stem cell graft donor, taken from the stem cell graft. These receptors originate from a human donor who donated a stem cell graft to a child with acute lymphoblastic leukemia. Both conserved end residues are part of each CDR3. D genes are given only for firm matches. Size tells how often a clone was seen (once, few, many) or the class of an expanded clone, and some rows leave it out.

j_call: TRBJ1-2; clone_size: -; v_call: TRBV7-9; d_call: -; cdr3_aa: CASSLGTDLGNYGYTF; cdr3_nt: TGTGCCAGCAGCTTAGGGACAGATCTAGGGAACTATGGCTACACCTTC
j_call: TRBJ2-3; clone_size: -; v_call: TRBV11-2; d_call: -; cdr3_aa: CASSHSGLISPDTQYF; cdr3_nt: TGTGCCAGCAGCCACTCTGGCTTAATCAGCCCGGATACGCAGTATTTT
j_call: TRBJ2-2; clone_size: many; v_call: TRBV3-1; d_call: -; cdr3_aa: CASSRLPGLATGELFF; cdr3_nt: TGTGCCAGCAGCCGACTCCCGGGGCTGGCTACCGGGGAGCTGTTTTTT
j_call: TRBJ2-7; clone_size: -; v_call: TRBV7-2; d_call: -; cdr3_aa: CASSLAWGNYEQYF; cdr3_nt: TGTGCCAGCAGCTTGGCCTGGGGAAACTACGAGCAGTACTTC
j_call: TRBJ1-5; clone_size: many; v_call: TRBV4-2; d_call: -; cdr3_aa: CASSQDPAGQQPQHF; cdr3_nt: TGTGCCAGCAGCCAAGATCCTGCGGGCCAGCAGCCCCAGCATTTT
j_call: TRBJ2-6; clone_size: many; v_call: TRBV27; d_call: -; cdr3_aa: CASNPRGELSGANVLTF; cdr3_nt: TGTGCCAGCAACCCCAGGGGGGAGCTCTCTGGGGCCAACGTCCTGACTTTC
j_call: TRBJ2-5; clone_size: -; v_call: TRBV20-1; d_call: TRBD2; cdr3_aa: CSASPGTSGEQGTQYF; cdr3_nt: TGCAGTGCTTCCCCCGGGACTAGCGGCGAGCAAGGGACCCAGTACTTC
j_call: TRBJ2-2; clone_size: -; v_call: TRBV7-3; d_call: -; cdr3_aa: CASSSTQTGELFF; cdr3_nt: TGTGCCAGCAGCTCGACCCAAACCGGGGAGCTGTTTTTT
j_call: TRBJ1-6; clone_size: few; v_call: TRBV6-1; d_call: TRBD1; cdr3_aa: CASSRDSTTYNSPLHF; cdr3_nt: TGTGCCAGCAGTCGGGACAGCACGACCTATAATTCACCCCTCCACTTT
j_call: TRBJ2-3; clone_size: many; v_call: TRBV6-2/TRBV6-3; d_call: TRBD2; cdr3_aa: CASRAAGGGSTDTQYF; cdr3_nt: TGTGCCAGCAGAGCTGCGGGGGGGGGATCCACAGATACGCAGTATTTT
j_call: TRBJ1-5; clone_size: many; v_call: TRBV19; d_call: -; cdr3_aa: CASSILRASNNQPQHF; cdr3_nt: TGTGCCAGTAGTATTCTTCGGGCATCCAACAATCAGCCCCAGCATTTT
j_call: TRBJ2-2; clone_size: -; v_call: TRBV6-4; d_call: -; cdr3_aa: CASSELGAATGELFF; cdr3_nt: TGTGCCAGCAGTGAGTTAGGGGCGGCCACCGGGGAGCTGTTTTTT
j_call: TRBJ1-5; clone_size: many; v_call: TRBV5-1; d_call: TRBD1; cdr3_aa: CASSPTGMGNQPQHF; cdr3_nt: TGCGCCAGCAGCCCGACAGGGATGGGGAATCAGCCCCAGCATTTT